One sample yielded the 5 T cell receptor beta chains listed below, sequenced in a study of T-cell reconstitution after alpha-beta-depleted transplantation in children. Unique molecular identifiers were incorporated during preparation of the TCRbeta library. TCRdb reprocessed the PCR reads via MiXCR and lists one record per CDR3 protein. The repertoire holds about 200,000 distinct CDR3 sequences, with around 7% as singletons. The material sequenced was PBMCs, taken before TCRalphabeta/CD19-depleted stem cell transplant. Receptor source: a boy aged 2-9 years with acute lymphoblastic leukemia, due to receive a stem cell transplant.

This clonotype was counted at least ten times. The CDR3 loop is CASSQEASRDPQHF. The CDR3 DNA reads as TGCGCCAGCAGCCAAGAGGCATCCCGGGACCCCCAGCATTTT. The V call is TRBV4-3, the J call TRBJ1-5, with D possibly being TRBD1 (5 bases). V was clipped by 0 bases and J by 10 bases, with 13 bases between them. CDR1 LGHNA and CDR2 YSLEER come from the germline V gene. This CDR3 spans 14 amino acids.

This clonotype was counted at least ten times. The genes are TRBV20-1 and TRBJ2-5, with TRBD1 matching over 9 bases. Germline CDR1 DFQATT, CDR2 SNEGSKA (reference sequence). V trimming: 6 bases; J trimming: 5 bases; junction bases outside the gene matches: 10. The CDR3 runs 14 residues. CDR3: CSAPRQGGSETQYF. The CDR3 nucleotides read TGCAGTGCCCCCCGACAGGGGGGTTCGGAGACCCAGTACTTC.

Many counts were recorded for this clonotype. This rearrangement joins TRBV12-3 or TRBV12-4 to TRBJ2-2; 8 nucleotides match TRBD2. Losses at the gene ends were 4 bases for V and 5 bases for J; bases not matched to a gene: 6. The CDR3 has 15 amino acids. The CDR3 DNA follows: TGTGCCAGCAGTTCCCGGACTAGCCCTACCGGGGAGCTGTTTTTT. Translating gives CASSSRTSPTGELFF.

This clonotype has a handful of counts. The chain carries TRBV3-1 and TRBJ2-5, with 9 bases that match TRBD2. CDR3 length: 16 amino acids. CDR1 is LGHDT, CDR2 YNNKEL, per germline (reference sequence). Trimming took 8 bases from V and 3 from J; bases not matched to a gene: 13. The CDR3 spells CASSHLVAGAEETQYF. The CDR3 DNA is TGTGCCAGCTCCCACCTCGTAGCGGGAGCCGAAGAGACCCAGTACTTC.

This clonotype was detected a few times. The rearrangement links TRBV15 to TRBJ1-5; no firm D call. V was cut by 3 bases and J by 4 bases, with 13 bases left in between. Per the germline V gene, CDR1 is LNHNV and CDR2 is YYDKDF (reference sequence). The CDR3 spans 15 residues. Here the CDR3 DNA reads TGTGCCACCAGCAGCGAAAGGGTTCCGAATCAGCCCCAGCATTTT. Translated, it gives CATSSERVPNQPQHF.